What follows describes a single T cell receptor (beta chain). What it binds is not known. A sample-barcoded 5' primer and a J-beta primer mix were used in a second PCR of roughly 7 to 11 cycles. TCRdb called the 5' RACE reads again in MiXCR, with one record for every CDR3 protein. The sample yields roughly 700,000 distinct CDR3 sequences, 45% to 50% seen once. V was pared by 7 bases and J by 7 bases, with 11 bases of the junction left unmatched. The CDR3 is 16 residues long. Germline CDR1 and CDR2: MNHEY and SVGEGT. These data originate in a study of blood T cells in healthy people across ages. Whole-study context: In model experiments, template switching was able to capture about one barcoded beta molecule for every two T cells that were present.

General observations from the study: Greater diversity and more naive CD4+ cells were seen in long-lived donors than in aged donors.

The sequence derives from an older woman in good health. Specimen: blood. The chain uses TRBV6-2 or TRBV6-3 and TRBJ2-7; the match to TRBD2 covers 15 bases. CDR3 sequence: CASTQGTSGRKNEQYF. The DNA of the CDR3 is TGTGCCAGCACCCAAGGGACTAGCGGGAGGAAGAATGAGCAGTACTTC.